A few counts support the clone carrying this T cell receptor (beta chain). Per the authors' pipeline: Amplified reference gene primers provided the basis for estimating nucleated cell counts. Produced via immunoSEQ multiplex PCR; TCRdb's table is partial and in-frame only. For V, J and clone size, that table is used; D and trimming come from the DNA. The repertoire holds around 300,000 clones, with roughly 89% as singletons. This sample is drawn from a study of blood T cell repertoires in COVID-19. Study overall: The United States, Italy and Spain were the sources of the acute and convalescent COVID-19 samples. Nucleic acid was either cDNA or gDNA, and it came from T cells, B-cell-depleted T cells, or PBMCs.

This CDR3 has 16 residues. Germline values: CDR1 LNHNV, CDR2 YYDKDF (reference sequence). V was clipped by 1 base and J by 0 bases, with 13 bases between them. The origin of this receptor is a man aged 50-60 years with acute or convalescent COVID-19. This sequence joins TRBV15 and TRBJ2-7; possibly TRBD2 for D (5 bases). Sequencing was carried out using peripheral blood. DNA of the CDR3: TGTGCCACCAGCAGAGGCGGGCACAGATTCTCCTACGAGCAGTACTTC. This sequence encodes CATSRGGHRFSYEQYF.